This is a list of T cell receptor beta chains from one sample in a study of T cells after yellow fever vaccination. Via MiXCR, TCRdb re-called the 5' RACE reads, giving one row per CDR3 protein. This table has 450,000 to 600,000 distinct CDR3 sequences, 17% appearing once. This sample comprised PBMCs, obtained 5 days after the first yellow fever vaccination. These receptors were collected from a man younger than 35 who received the YFV17D yellow fever vaccine. Both conserved end residues are part of each CDR3. A D gene is named only where the DNA matches it firmly. Size is omitted from some rows. Given values are once, few, many or a class for expanded clones.

clone_size	d_call	v_call	j_call	cdr3_aa	cdr3_nt
few	-	TRBV7-9	TRBJ2-1	CASSLVGEANEQFF	TGTGCCAGCAGCTTAGTAGGGGAGGCCAATGAGCAGTTCTTC
few	-	TRBV6-2/TRBV6-3	TRBJ2-6	CASSGQGDSGANVLTF	TGTGCCAGCAGTGGGCAGGGCGACTCTGGGGCCAACGTCCTGACTTTC
few	-	TRBV7-6	TRBJ1-2	CASSLSLLTEGYGYTF	TGTGCCAGCAGCTTGTCCCTTTTGACAGAGGGCTATGGCTACACCTTC
few	TRBD1	TRBV25-1	TRBJ2-3	CASSESQGSITDTQYF	TGTGCCAGCAGTGAATCACAGGGGAGTATCACAGATACGCAGTATTTT
-	-	TRBV11-2	TRBJ2-5	CASSQDPSGRPSETQYF	TGTGCCAGCAGCCAAGATCCCTCGGGCAGGCCGTCGGAGACCCAGTACTTC
-	-	TRBV5-4	TRBJ2-3	CASSLKIARTDTQYF	TGTGCCAGCAGCTTGAAAATAGCGCGCACAGATACGCAGTATTTT
-	TRBD1	TRBV27	TRBJ2-5	CASSTGGEETQYF	TGTGCCAGCAGTACAGGGGGCGAGGAGACCCAGTACTTC
-	TRBD2	TRBV7-2	TRBJ2-3	CASSLSGGFNTDTQYF	TGTGCCAGCAGCCTTAGCGGGGGGTTCAACACAGATACGCAGTATTTT
-	-	TRBV7-2	TRBJ2-3	CASSWYTDTQYF	TGTGCCAGCAGCTGGTACACAGATACGCAGTATTTT
few	-	TRBV4-3	TRBJ2-3	CASSQELAKDTQYF	TGCGCCAGCAGCCAAGAGCTAGCGAAAGATACGCAGTATTTT
few	TRBD1	TRBV4-3	TRBJ1-1	CASSPTTQSGGGMAFF	TGCGCCAGCAGCCCTACTACCCAATCAGGGGGAGGAATGGCTTTCTTT
-	-	TRBV12-3/TRBV12-4	TRBJ1-2	CASREGGRDYGYTF	TGTGCCAGCAGAGAAGGTGGCAGGGACTATGGCTACACCTTC
few	-	TRBV20-1	TRBJ1-3	CSARDLMAPYSGNTIYF	TGCAGTGCTAGAGATCTCATGGCACCCTACTCTGGAAACACCATATATTTT
many	-	TRBV7-2	TRBJ1-1	CASSLRGAAFF	TGTGCCAGCAGCTTACGGGGGGCCGCTTTCTTT
-	-	TRBV7-9	TRBJ2-1	CASTRGGAYNEQFF	TGTGCCAGCACCCGAGGGGGGGCCTACAATGAGCAGTTCTTC
-	TRBD2	TRBV5-1	TRBJ2-7	CASSGSGGPAEQYF	TGCGCCAGCAGCGGTTCGGGGGGGCCCGCCGAGCAGTACTTC
-	-	TRBV5-1	TRBJ2-5	CASSLVSDGGKTQYF	TGCGCCAGCAGCTTGGTCTCTGATGGGGGGAAGACCCAGTACTTC
-	TRBD2	TRBV6-2/TRBV6-3	TRBJ2-1	CASTLGGDPGDEQFF	TGTGCCAGTACCCTCGGGGGGGATCCCGGTGATGAGCAGTTCTTC
few	-	TRBV29-1	TRBJ1-1	CSVGVSNTEAFF	TGCAGCGTTGGGGTGAGCAACACTGAAGCTTTCTTT
-	TRBD2	TRBV12-3/TRBV12-4	TRBJ2-5	CASRGLAEQETQYF	TGTGCCAGCAGGGGACTAGCGGAACAAGAGACCCAGTACTTC
-	-	TRBV15	TRBJ2-2	CATSRDGPGTGELFF	TGTGCCACCAGCAGAGATGGGCCGGGGACCGGGGAGCTGTTTTTT
few	TRBD1	TRBV24-1	TRBJ2-6	CATSPSGQGPGANVLTF	TGTGCCACCAGTCCGTCGGGACAGGGCCCGGGGGCCAACGTCCTGACTTTC
many	-	TRBV9	TRBJ2-5	CASSVRDQETQYF	TGTGCCAGCAGCGTAAGGGACCAAGAGACCCAGTACTTC
-	-	TRBV27	TRBJ1-6	CASRSPLRTYNSPLHF	TGTGCCAGCAGGTCCCCCTTAAGGACTTATAATTCACCCCTCCACTTT
few	-	TRBV12-3/TRBV12-4	TRBJ2-3	CASNTGTDTQYF	TGTGCCAGCAATACAGGCACAGATACGCAGTATTTT
-	-	TRBV27	TRBJ1-1	CASSFRSRDANTEAFF	TGTGCCAGCAGTTTCAGGAGCAGGGATGCTAACACTGAAGCTTTCTTT
-	TRBD1	TRBV6-5	TRBJ2-1	CASSSRTGRGPYNEQFF	TGTGCCAGCAGTTCCAGGACAGGAAGGGGGCCCTACAATGAGCAGTTCTTC
-	-	TRBV5-1	TRBJ1-4	CASSLAAESNEKLFF	TGCGCCAGCAGCTTGGCGGCAGAATCTAATGAAAAACTGTTTTTT
-	-	TRBV4-2	TRBJ2-3	CASSQEGGPLVPQYF	TGTGCCAGCAGCCAAGAGGGGGGGCCCTTAGTCCCGCAGTATTTT
few	TRBD2	TRBV5-1	TRBJ2-3	CASSLVSGGAGASDTQYF	TGCGCCAGCAGCTTGGTAAGCGGGGGGGCCGGAGCCTCAGATACGCAGTATTTT
many	-	TRBV12-3/TRBV12-4	TRBJ1-2	CASSFTGDPYGYTF	TGTGCCAGCAGTTTCACCGGGGACCCCTATGGCTACACCTTC
few	-	TRBV6-1	TRBJ1-5	CASRVNWGQPQHF	TGTGCCAGCAGAGTAAATTGGGGTCAGCCCCAGCATTTT
-	-	TRBV6-1	TRBJ1-2	CATIRRGLYGYTF	TGTGCCACAATAAGGCGGGGACTCTATGGCTACACCTTC
once	-	TRBV28	TRBJ2-2	CASSPIQTNTGELFF	TGTGCCAGCAGCCCCATTCAGACGAACACCGGGGAGCTGTTTTTT
few	-	TRBV6-1	TRBJ2-2	CASRDTDTGELFF	TGTGCCAGCAGGGACACCGACACCGGGGAGCTGTTTTTT
once	-	TRBV6-5	TRBJ2-7	CASSYVRDGRYEQYF	TGTGCCAGCAGTTACGTCCGGGACGGTCGCTACGAGCAGTACTTC
-	TRBD1	TRBV4-3	TRBJ2-1	CASSQDRPGTGYNEQFF	TGCGCCAGCAGCCAAGATCGCCCCGGGACAGGGTACAATGAGCAGTTCTTC
once	-	TRBV7-8	TRBJ2-3	CASSPSTSTDTQYF	TGTGCCAGCAGCCCATCGACGAGCACAGATACGCAGTATTTT
-	TRBD2	TRBV5-1	TRBJ2-5	CASSFLSGGGLEETQYF	TGCGCCAGCAGCTTCCTCAGCGGGGGAGGGTTAGAAGAGACCCAGTACTTC
-	TRBD1	TRBV19	TRBJ2-5	CASSIRGQGKIETQYF	TGTGCCAGTAGTATTAGGGGACAGGGAAAAATAGAGACCCAGTACTTC
few	TRBD1	TRBV7-2	TRBJ1-6	CASSLRRDSNSPLHF	TGTGCCAGCAGCCTTCGCCGGGACAGTAATTCACCCCTCCACTTT
few	TRBD1	TRBV7-2	TRBJ2-1	CASSQRQGKFF	TGTGCCAGCAGCCAGAGACAGGGCAAGTTCTTC
-	TRBD1	TRBV7-9	TRBJ1-2	CASSSRTGFSIAYGYTF	TGTGCCAGCAGCTCCCGGACAGGGTTTTCAATTGCCTATGGCTACACCTTC
-	-	TRBV5-4	TRBJ2-6	CAAISGSGANVLTF	TGTGCCGCAATAAGCGGTTCTGGGGCCAACGTCCTGACTTTC
few	-	TRBV5-5	TRBJ2-7	CASSLASTQLLEQYF	TGTGCCAGCAGCTTGGCGAGTACCCAACTACTCGAGCAGTACTTC
-	TRBD1	TRBV7-9	TRBJ2-5	CASSSTGFGQYF	TGTGCCAGCAGCTCGACAGGGTTCGGCCAGTACTTC
few	TRBD2	TRBV20-1	TRBJ2-5	CSARGLAGRETQYF	TGCAGTGCTAGAGGGCTAGCGGGGAGGGAGACCCAGTACTTC
-	-	TRBV7-9	TRBJ2-1	CASSLPPQSSYNEQFF	TGTGCCAGCAGCCTCCCACCCCAGAGCTCCTACAATGAGCAGTTCTTC
-	TRBD1	TRBV5-1	TRBJ2-5	CASTPGGYRETQYF	TGCGCCAGCACCCCAGGGGGCTATCGAGAGACCCAGTACTTC
few	-	TRBV4-1	TRBJ1-5	CASSPVDGAEQPQHF	TGCGCCAGCAGCCCTGTGGACGGGGCCGAACAGCCCCAGCATTTT